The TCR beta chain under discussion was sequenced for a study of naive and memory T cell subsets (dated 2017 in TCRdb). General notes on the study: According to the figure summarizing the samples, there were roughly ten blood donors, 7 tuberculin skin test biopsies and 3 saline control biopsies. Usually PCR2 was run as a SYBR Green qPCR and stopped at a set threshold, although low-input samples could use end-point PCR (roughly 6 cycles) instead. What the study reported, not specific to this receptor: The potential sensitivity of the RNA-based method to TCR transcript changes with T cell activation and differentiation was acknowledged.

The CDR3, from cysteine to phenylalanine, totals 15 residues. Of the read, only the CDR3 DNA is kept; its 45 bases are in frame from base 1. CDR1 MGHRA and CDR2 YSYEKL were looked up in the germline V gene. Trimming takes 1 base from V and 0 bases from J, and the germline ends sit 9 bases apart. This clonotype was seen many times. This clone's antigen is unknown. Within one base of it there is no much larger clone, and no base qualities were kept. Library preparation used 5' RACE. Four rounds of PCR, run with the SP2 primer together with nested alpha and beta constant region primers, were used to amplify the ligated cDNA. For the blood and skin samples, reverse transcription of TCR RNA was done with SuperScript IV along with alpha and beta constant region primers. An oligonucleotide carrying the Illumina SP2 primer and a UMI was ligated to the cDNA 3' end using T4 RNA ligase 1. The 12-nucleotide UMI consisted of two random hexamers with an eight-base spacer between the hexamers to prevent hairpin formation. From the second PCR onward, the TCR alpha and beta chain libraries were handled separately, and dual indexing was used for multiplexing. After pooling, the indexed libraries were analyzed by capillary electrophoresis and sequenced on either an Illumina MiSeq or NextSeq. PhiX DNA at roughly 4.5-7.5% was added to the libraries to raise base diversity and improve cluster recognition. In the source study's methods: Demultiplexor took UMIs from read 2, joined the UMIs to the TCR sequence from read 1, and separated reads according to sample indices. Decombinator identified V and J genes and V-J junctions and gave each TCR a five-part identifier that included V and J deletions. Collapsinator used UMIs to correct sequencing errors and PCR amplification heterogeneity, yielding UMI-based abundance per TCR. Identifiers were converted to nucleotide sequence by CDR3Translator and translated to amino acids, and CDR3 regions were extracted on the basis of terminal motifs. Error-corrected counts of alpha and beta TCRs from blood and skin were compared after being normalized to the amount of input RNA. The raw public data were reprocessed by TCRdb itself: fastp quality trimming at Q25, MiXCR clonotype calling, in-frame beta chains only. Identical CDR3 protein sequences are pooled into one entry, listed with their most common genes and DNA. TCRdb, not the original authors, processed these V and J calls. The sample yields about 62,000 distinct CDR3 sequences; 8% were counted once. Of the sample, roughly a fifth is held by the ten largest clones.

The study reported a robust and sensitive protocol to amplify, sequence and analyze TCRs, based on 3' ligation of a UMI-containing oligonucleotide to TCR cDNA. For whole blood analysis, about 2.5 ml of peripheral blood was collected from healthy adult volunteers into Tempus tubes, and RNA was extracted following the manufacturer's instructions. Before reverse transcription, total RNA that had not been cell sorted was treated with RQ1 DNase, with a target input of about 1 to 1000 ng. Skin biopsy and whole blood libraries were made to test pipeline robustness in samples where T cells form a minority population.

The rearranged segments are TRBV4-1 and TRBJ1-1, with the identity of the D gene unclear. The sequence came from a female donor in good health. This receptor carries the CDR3 CASSQVREMNTEAFF. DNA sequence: TGCGCCAGCAGCCAAGTCCGGGAAATGAACACTGAAGCTTTCTTT.